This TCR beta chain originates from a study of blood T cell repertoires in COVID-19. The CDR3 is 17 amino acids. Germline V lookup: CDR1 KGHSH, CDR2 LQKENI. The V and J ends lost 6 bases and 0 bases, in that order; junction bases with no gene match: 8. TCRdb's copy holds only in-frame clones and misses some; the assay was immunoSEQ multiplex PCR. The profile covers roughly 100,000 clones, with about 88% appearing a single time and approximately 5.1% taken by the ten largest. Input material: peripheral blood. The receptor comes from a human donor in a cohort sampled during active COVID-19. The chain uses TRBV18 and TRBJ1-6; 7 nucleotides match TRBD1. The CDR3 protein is CASSLQGQGSYNSPLHF. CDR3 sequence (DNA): TGTGCCAGCTCGCTACAGGGGCAAGGCTCCTATAATTCACCCCTCCACTTT.